These 28 T cell receptor beta chains originate from one sample sequenced in a study of CXCR3-negative and CXCR3-positive naive CD8 T cells. It was by 5' RACE with UMI labels that the TRB cDNA libraries were prepared. TCRdb reanalyzed the 5' RACE reads, giving one entry per CDR3 protein sequence and no DNA. The table counts approximately 62,000 distinct CDR3 sequences; about 4.6% lies in the top ten. The sequencing sample was made of naive CXCR3- CD8+ T cells from blood. Subset: CD45RO-CCR7+CD27+CD95- naive CD8+ T cells lacking CXCR3 (TNR3-). Every receptor here comes from a human donor in good health. Some clones in this sample may be carry-over from other donors' samples.

The chain links TRBV7-9 to TRBJ1-1; TCRdb's D call, TRBD1, is unchecked because there is no DNA. The V gene's germline CDR1 is SEHNR and CDR2 FQNEAQ (reference sequence). The CDR3 runs to 15 residues. CDR3: CASSLDAGVYTEAFF. Using reference TRBV7-9 and TRBJ1-1 for the parts outside the CDR3, the full variable domain is DTGVSQNPRHKITKRGQNVTFRCDPISEHNRLYWYRQTLGQGPEFLTYFQNEAQLEKSRLLSDRFSAERPKGSFSTLEIQRTEQGDSAMYLCASSLDAGVYTEAFFGQGTRLTVV.

V usage is TRBV7-6 and J usage is TRBJ2-3. Per germline, CDR1 SGHVS and CDR2 FNYEAQ. CDR3 size: 13 residues. CDR3 protein: CASSQHQSDTQYF.

V gene TRBV6-5 combines with J gene TRBJ1-2. The CDR3 contains 14 residues. Germline loops: CDR1 MNHEY, CDR2 SVGAGI. CDR3 loop: CASSYSGQLGGYTF.

The chain links TRBV7-9 to TRBJ2-7; TCRdb reports TRBD2, a call that lacks DNA to check it against. The CDR3 spans 14 residues. CDR1 and CDR2 from the germline V gene are SEHNR and FQNEAQ (reference sequence). CDR3 sequence reads: CASSLLGLAGEQYF.

The V call is TRBV9, the J call TRBJ2-7. Looked up from germline, CDR1 is SGDLS and CDR2 is YYNGEE. The length of the CDR3 is 14 residues. This CDR3 reads CASSVGEGPYEQYF.

J is TRBJ2-5 and V is TRBV11-2; absent DNA, TCRdb's TRBD1 call cannot be checked. Germline V gene data show CDR1 as SGHAT and CDR2 as FQNNGV. This CDR3 spans 16 amino acids. CDR3 in amino acids: CASSPGGGAPQETQYF. The whole variable domain, remainder taken from reference TRBV11-2 and TRBJ2-5, is EAGVAQSPRYKIIEKRQSVAFWCNPISGHATLYWYQQILGQGPKLLIQFQNNGVVDDSQLPKDRFSAERLKGVDSTLKIQPAKLEDSAVYLCASSPGGGAPQETQYFGPGTRLLVL.

J is TRBJ2-1 and V is TRBV23-1; TCRdb's D gene call, TRBD1, goes unchecked for lack of DNA. TRBV23-1 is placed among ORFs of uncertain function. CDR3 length equals 17 residues. CDR3 protein: CASSQRGGGSSYNEQFF.

J is TRBJ2-1 and V is TRBV12-3 or TRBV12-4; TCRdb reports TRBD1, a call that lacks DNA to check it against. CDR3 length: 13 amino acids. The CDR3 is CASTHTRGYEQFF.

The V gene is TRBV20-1, the J gene TRBJ2-7; the TCRdb call, TRBD2, lacks DNA for checking. Germline V gene data show CDR1 as DFQATT and CDR2 as SNEGSKA (reference sequence). There are 17 residues in the CDR3. CDR3: CSARKPDYLAGTYEQYF.

V gene TRBV20-1 combines with J gene TRBJ2-5; no DNA is available, so the TRBD1 call from TCRdb remains unchecked. The CDR3 totals 15 residues. Germline CDR1 DFQATT, CDR2 SNEGSKA (reference sequence). CDR3 region: CSARPLAGGPETQYF.

This chain links TRBV4-1 with TRBJ2-7. The CDR3 loop spans 12 amino acids. From germline, CDR1 is MGHRA and CDR2 YSYEKL. The CDR3 reads CASSQEAHEQYF.

The chain combines TRBV4-3 with TRBJ2-1; TCRdb reports TRBD2, a call that lacks DNA to check it against. The CDR3 covers 19 residues. Germline-derived CDR1 and CDR2 are LGHNA and YSLEER. This CDR3 reads CASSRTPGTSGGADNEQFF.

The J gene is TRBJ2-2, the V gene TRBV11-3; TCRdb outputs TRBD2, but without DNA this stays unchecked. Per the germline V gene, CDR1 is SGHNT and CDR2 is YENEEA. The CDR3 is 15 residues long. This CDR3 is CASSPRASSTGELFF.

The chain combines TRBV15 with TRBJ2-5; TCRdb picks TRBD2, but there is no DNA to check that call. Germline CDR1 reads LNHNV; CDR2 reads YYDKDF (reference sequence). The CDR3 sequence is 15 residues long. The chain's CDR3 is CATSSQKTREETQYF.

The rearrangement links TRBV6-4 to TRBJ1-2; lacking DNA, the TRBD1 call made by TCRdb goes unchecked. This CDR3 comprises 16 residues. Germline CDR1 MRHNA, CDR2 SNTAGT. CDR3 sequence reads: CASSDSAGQGTNGYTF.

This chain joins TRBV30 and TRBJ2-1. The CDR3 covers 13 residues. The V gene's germline CDR1 is GTSNPN and CDR2 SVGIG (reference sequence). This CDR3 reads CAWSVGSLNEQFF.

The gene calls are TRBV29-1 and TRBJ2-1; the D call of TRBD1 rests on TCRdb alone, since no DNA is present to check it. The germline V gene encodes CDR1 SQVTM and CDR2 ANQGSEA. The CDR3 is made up of 15 amino acids. Here the CDR3 reads CSPGGGGTTNNEQFF.

CDR3 in amino acids: CSQFETSGGPTDTQYF. The chain carries TRBV29-1 and TRBJ2-3; TCRdb returns TRBD2, unconfirmable since there is no DNA. Germline loops: CDR1 SQVTM, CDR2 ANQGSEA. The CDR3 is made up of 16 amino acids.

The chain carries TRBV28 and TRBJ1-6; absent DNA, TCRdb's TRBD1 call cannot be checked. The CDR3 is 15 residues long. Germline CDR1 MDHEN, CDR2 SYDVKM. This CDR3 is CASSGQGLGNSPLHF. Together with reference TRBV28 and TRBJ1-6, the CDR3 gives the full variable domain: DVKVTQSSRYLVKRTGEKVFLECVQDMDHENMFWYRQDPGLGLRLIYFSYDVKMKEKGDIPEGYSVSREKKERFSLILESASTNQTSMYLCASSGQGLGNSPLHFGNGTRLTVT.

The rearrangement links TRBV20-1 to TRBJ2-1. Germline assignment: CDR1 DFQATT and CDR2 SNEGSKA (reference sequence). This CDR3 has 14 amino acids. This CDR3 reads CSARPQDSYNEQFF.

The chain employs TRBV9 and TRBJ1-1; as DNA is missing, the TRBD1 call by TCRdb cannot be tested. Germline CDR1 and CDR2: SGDLS and YYNGEE. The CDR3 spans 14 residues. CDR3 amino acids: CASSVGQGGTEAFF.

This sequence joins TRBV27 and TRBJ1-1; as DNA is missing, the TRBD1 call by TCRdb cannot be tested. The CDR3 contains 16 residues. Per germline, CDR1 MNHEY and CDR2 SMNVEV (reference sequence). The CDR3 loop is CASGNAQGTVNTEAFF.

This chain uses TRBV20-1 with TRBJ2-2; no DNA is available, so the TRBD2 call from TCRdb remains unchecked. This CDR3 comprises 18 residues. The germline CDR1 and CDR2 sequences are DFQATT and SNEGSKA (reference sequence). The CDR3 loop is CSARVGLAGGPNTGELFF.

The genes are TRBV3-1 and TRBJ2-1; the TCRdb D gene call, TRBD2, has no DNA to confirm it. Germline V gene lookup returns CDR1 LGHDT and CDR2 YNNKEL (reference sequence). This CDR3 has 22 residues. The CDR3 loop reads CASIFPSNGGTGGASSYNEQFF.

The chain combines TRBV3-1 with TRBJ2-2; absent DNA, TCRdb's TRBD1 call cannot be checked. The CDR3 contains 16 residues. Germline CDR1 is LGHDT and CDR2 is YNNKEL (reference sequence). The CDR3 is CASSQAGTENTGELFF. The full variable domain, with the rest looked up from reference TRBV3-1 and TRBJ2-2, is DTAVSQTPKYLVTQMGNDKSIKCEQNLGHDTMYWYKQDSKKFLKIMFSYNNKELIINETVPNRFSPKSPDKAHLNLHINSLELGDSAVYFCASSQAGTENTGELFFGEGSRLTVL.

The rearrangement links TRBV29-1 to TRBJ2-7; checking the TCRdb D call of TRBD1 is not possible without DNA. This CDR3 spans 15 amino acids. CDR1 is SQVTM, CDR2 ANQGSEA, per germline. CDR3 protein: CSVEVELGPPYEQYF.

The J gene is TRBJ2-2, the V gene TRBV29-1; TCRdb names TRBD1, which stays unverified in the absence of DNA. This CDR3 is 13 amino acids long. Looked up from germline, CDR1 is SQVTM and CDR2 is ANQGSEA. The CDR3 is CSVGQRNTGELFF.

CDR3 residues: CASMDRDFLFEQFF. The genes are TRBV7-9 and TRBJ2-1; with no DNA, the TCRdb D assignment of TRBD1 cannot be verified. The CDR3 covers 14 residues. The germline CDR1 and CDR2 sequences are SEHNR and FQNEAQ (reference sequence).